The clone carrying this T cell receptor beta chain was seen ten or more times. This sample was included in a study of CD8 T cells in ankylosing spondylitis. TCRdb reprocessed the 5' RACE reads via MiXCR and lists one record per CDR3 protein. This table holds 100,000 to 150,000 distinct CDR3 sequences, roughly an eighth found once. The TCR was taken from a female donor with ankylosing spondylitis or in good health (not recorded which). The sequenced material came from blood, either unsorted or a sorted T cell fraction (not recorded which).

CDR3 sequence (DNA): TGTGCCAGCAGCTTAGGTGTGGAACCCAATGAGCAGTTCTTC. This codes for CASSLGVEPNEQFF. The rearrangement links TRBV7-3 to TRBJ2-1, with D uncertain. This CDR3 has 14 residues. Germline values: CDR1 SGHTA, CDR2 FQGTGA. The V gene lost 2 bases and the J gene lost 6 bases, with 11 bases spanning the gap.